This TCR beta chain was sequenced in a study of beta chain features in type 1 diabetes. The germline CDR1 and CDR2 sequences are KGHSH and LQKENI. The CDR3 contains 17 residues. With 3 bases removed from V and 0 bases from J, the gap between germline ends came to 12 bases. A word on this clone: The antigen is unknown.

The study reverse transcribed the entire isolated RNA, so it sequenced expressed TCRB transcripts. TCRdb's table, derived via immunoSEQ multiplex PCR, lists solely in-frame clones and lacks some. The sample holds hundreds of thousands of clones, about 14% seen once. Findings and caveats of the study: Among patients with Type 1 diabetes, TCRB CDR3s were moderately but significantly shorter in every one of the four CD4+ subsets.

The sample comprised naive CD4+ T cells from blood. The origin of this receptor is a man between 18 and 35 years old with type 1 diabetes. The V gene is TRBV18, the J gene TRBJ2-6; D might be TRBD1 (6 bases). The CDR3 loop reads CASSPTGISSGANVLTF. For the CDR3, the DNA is TGTGCCAGCTCACCCACAGGGATAAGCTCTGGGGCCAACGTCCTGACTTTC.